This T cell receptor (beta chain) was retrieved from a study of T cell repertoires in cytomegalovirus infection. TCRdb independently ran MiXCR on the reads; one entry per CDR3 protein. The sample comprises 640,000 or so distinct CDR3 sequences, about 30% of which are singletons, and roughly 18% rests with the top ten. CDR1 is LGHDT and CDR2 is YNNKEL in the germline V gene (reference sequence). After removal of 4 bases from V and 6 bases from J, the junction contained 7 bases not matched to a gene. The CDR3 has 14 amino acids. Notes on this clonotype: Its antigen is currently unknown.

The J gene is TRBJ2-7, the V gene TRBV3-1, with 9 bases aligning to TRBD2. This TCR was recovered from a human donor in good health (CMV status not recorded). Some clones in this sample may be carry-over from other donors' samples. Specimen: cultured PBMCs, collected from culture after CMV antigen stimulation. This chain's CDR3 is CASSPSREGSEQYF. Written as DNA, the CDR3 is TGTGCCAGCAGCCCCTCGCGGGAGGGCTCCGAGCAGTACTTC.